This T cell receptor beta chain stems from a study of human T cells and chemical hapten exposure (dated by TCRdb to the early 2020s). As for the study more broadly: Libraries were combined into a pool for sequencing, and differences in TCR yield between samples came mainly from small differences in library volumes within the pool. This study followed changes in the peripheral blood TCR repertoire in vivo during primary and secondary sensitization of alopecia patients to the hapten diphenylcyclopropenone (DPC). Each blood RNA sample was used to sequence both TCR alpha and TCR beta chains.

The time point label of this sample denotes: healthy volunteer bleed at 2 weeks. Total RNA was isolated from unfractionated whole blood collected in Tempus Blood RNA tubes. As TCR sequencing controls, about five healthy volunteers were used, with blood taken at day 0, 2 weeks and 6 weeks. Remarks on this clonotype: This receptor's antigen is unknown. The sample holds no much larger clone one base away, and base qualities are not on file.

General study outcomes and caveats: Repeated subsampling changed both the strength of the expansion versus patch-test correlation and the threshold at which the correlation became significant. DPC sensitization did not change how many TCRs were above 1 in 1000 frequency, and no evidence was found of alterations in global repertoire structure.

From the cysteine through the phenylalanine, the CDR3 covers 17 amino acids. Only the CDR3 DNA stays, 51 bases, in frame from base 1. CDR1 and CDR2 were assigned from the germline V gene as SGHRS and YFSETQ. V is trimmed back by 2 bases and J by 4 bases, and the junction contains 9 bases that no gene match accounts for. The library came from RACE. Sequencing was performed on a NextSeq 500. Library preparation attached unique molecular identifiers to individual cDNA molecules for quantitative, reproducible TCR counting. The paper's data handling went like this. Samples had a median of about 96,000 TCRs, with a range from 23,224 to 690,600. V, J and CDR3 annotation of the TCR reads was carried out using the Decombinator software suite. For PS versus PT1 abundance plots, all samples were subsampled to the same number of TCRs (28,000). Expanded TCRs were defined as absent before sensitization and observed at least eight times at the 2-week time point. TCRdb's own reprocessing of the public reads used fastp at Q25 and MiXCR and kept productive beta chains. Every distinct CDR3 protein forms one entry, paired with its most common genes and DNA. In this record, the V and J calls reflect TCRdb's handling and not the investigators' own analysis. In all, the sample holds 130,000 or so distinct CDR3 sequences, and approximately 9.1% of those were seen once. Of the sample, 1.5% to 2% is held by the ten largest clones.

The sequenced sample consisted of whole blood. This sequence originates from a male donor in good health. Some clones in this sample may be carry-over from other donors' samples. Recombination joined TRBV5-1 with TRBJ2-6, with TRBD1 matching 7 junction bases. The DNA is as follows: TGCGCCAGCAGCTTTTCTAACAGGGGCACCGGGGCCAACGTCCTGACTTTC. Its translation reads: CASSFSNRGTGANVLTF.